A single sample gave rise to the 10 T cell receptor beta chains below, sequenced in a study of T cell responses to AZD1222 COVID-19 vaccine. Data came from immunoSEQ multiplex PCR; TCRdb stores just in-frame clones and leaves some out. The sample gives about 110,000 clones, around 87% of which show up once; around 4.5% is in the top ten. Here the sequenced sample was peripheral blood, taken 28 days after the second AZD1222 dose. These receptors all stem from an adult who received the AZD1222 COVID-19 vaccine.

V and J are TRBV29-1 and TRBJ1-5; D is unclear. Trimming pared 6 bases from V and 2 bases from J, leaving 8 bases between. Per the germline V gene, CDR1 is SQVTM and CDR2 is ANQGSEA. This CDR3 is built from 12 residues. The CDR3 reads CSVGRGNQPQHF. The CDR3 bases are TGCAGCGTGGGGAGGGGCAATCAGCCCCAGCATTTT.

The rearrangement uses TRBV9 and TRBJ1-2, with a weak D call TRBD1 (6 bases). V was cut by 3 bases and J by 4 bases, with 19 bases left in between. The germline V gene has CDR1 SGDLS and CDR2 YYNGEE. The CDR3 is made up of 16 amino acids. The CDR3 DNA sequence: TGTGCCAGCAGCGCCCGAAAACAGGGTTTGGGCTATGGCTACACCTTC. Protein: CASSARKQGLGYGYTF.

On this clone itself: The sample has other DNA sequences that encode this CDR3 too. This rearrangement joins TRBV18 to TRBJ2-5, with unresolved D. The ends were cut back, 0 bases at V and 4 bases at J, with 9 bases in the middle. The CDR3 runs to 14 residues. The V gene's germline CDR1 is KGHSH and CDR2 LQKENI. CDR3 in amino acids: CASSPPLGTETQYF. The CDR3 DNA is TGTGCCAGCTCACCACCGCTGGGAACAGAGACCCAGTACTTC.

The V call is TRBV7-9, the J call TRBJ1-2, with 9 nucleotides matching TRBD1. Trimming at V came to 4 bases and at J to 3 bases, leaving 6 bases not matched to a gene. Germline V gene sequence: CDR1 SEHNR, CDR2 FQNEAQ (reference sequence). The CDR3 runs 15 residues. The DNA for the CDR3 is TGTGCCAGCAGCTACACAGGGGGCTTCGACTATGGCTACACCTTC. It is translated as CASSYTGGFDYGYTF.

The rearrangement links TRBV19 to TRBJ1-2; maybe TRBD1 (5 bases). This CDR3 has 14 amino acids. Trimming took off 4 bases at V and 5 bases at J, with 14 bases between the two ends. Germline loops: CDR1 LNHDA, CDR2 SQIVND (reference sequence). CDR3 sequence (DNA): TGTGCCAGTAGTACAGAGGGGAGTCGGTATGGCTACACCTTC. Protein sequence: CASSTEGSRYGYTF.

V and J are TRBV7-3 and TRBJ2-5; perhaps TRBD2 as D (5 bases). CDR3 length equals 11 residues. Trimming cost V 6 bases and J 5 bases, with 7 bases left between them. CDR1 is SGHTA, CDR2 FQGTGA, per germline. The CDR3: CASRGEETQYF. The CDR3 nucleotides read TGTGCCAGCAGGGGAGAGGAGACCCAGTACTTC.

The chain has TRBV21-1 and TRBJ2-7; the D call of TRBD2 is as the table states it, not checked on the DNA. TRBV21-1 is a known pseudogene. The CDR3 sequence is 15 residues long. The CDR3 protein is CASSKVTGVSYEQYF. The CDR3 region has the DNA TGTGCCAGCAGCAAAGTGACGGGGGTCTCCTACGAGCAGTACTTC.

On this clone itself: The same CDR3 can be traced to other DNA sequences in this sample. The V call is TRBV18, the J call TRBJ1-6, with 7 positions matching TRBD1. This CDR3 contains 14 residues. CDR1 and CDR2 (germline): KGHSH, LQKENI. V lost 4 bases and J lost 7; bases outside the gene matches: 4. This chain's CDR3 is CASSLDRVNSPLHF. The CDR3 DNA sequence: TGTGCCAGCTCACTCGACAGGGTCAATTCACCCCTCCACTTT. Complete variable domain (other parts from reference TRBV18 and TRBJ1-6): NAGVMQNPRHLVRRRGQEARLRCSPMKGHSHVYWYRQLPEEGLKFMVYLQKENIIDESGMPKERFSAEFPKEGPSILRIQQVVRGDSAAYFCASSLDRVNSPLHFGNGTRLTVT.

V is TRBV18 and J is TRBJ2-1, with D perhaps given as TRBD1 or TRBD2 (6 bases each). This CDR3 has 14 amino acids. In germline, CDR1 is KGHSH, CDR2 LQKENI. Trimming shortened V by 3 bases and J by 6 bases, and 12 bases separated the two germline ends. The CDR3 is CASSPSGAPNEQFF. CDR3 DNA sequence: TGTGCCAGCTCACCTTCGGGGGCCCCCAATGAGCAGTTCTTC. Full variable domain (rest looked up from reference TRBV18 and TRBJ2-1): NAGVMQNPRHLVRRRGQEARLRCSPMKGHSHVYWYRQLPEEGLKFMVYLQKENIIDESGMPKERFSAEFPKEGPSILRIQQVVRGDSAAYFCASSPSGAPNEQFFGPGTRLTVL.

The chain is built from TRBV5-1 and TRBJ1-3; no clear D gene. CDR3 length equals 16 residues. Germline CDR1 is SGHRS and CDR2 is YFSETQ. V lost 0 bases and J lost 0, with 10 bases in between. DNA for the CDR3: TGCGCCAGCAGCTTGGAACTCCGGGGCTCTGGAAACACCATATATTTT. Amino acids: CASSLELRGSGNTIYF.